Below, 8 T cell receptor beta chains from the same sample are listed, as sequenced in a study of blood T cell repertoires in COVID-19 (dated by TCRdb to about 2020). Receptors were amplified or captured by the immunoSEQ multiplex PCR assay. TCRdb limited this immuneACCESS table to in-frame rearrangements with V and J called. A share of clones is missing; checked studies link under half to unresolved V genes, and the rest is unexplained. This sample lists 65,000 or so clones; about 85% were detected once. In total, the top ten clones hold over 9.5% of the sample. Sequenced material: peripheral blood. These receptor sequences come from a human donor with acute or convalescent COVID-19. The donor label of this sample is uncertain.

The chain couples TRBV28 to TRBJ1-5; D is unclear. Germline V CDR1 and CDR2: MDHEN, SYDVKM. The CDR3 loop spans 12 amino acids. V shed 5 bases and J shed 4 bases, with 6 bases lying between them. The CDR3 loop reads CASSLLNQPQHF. The CDR3 region has the DNA TGTGCCAGCAGTCTTCTGAATCAGCCCCAGCATTTT.

J is TRBJ1-6 and V is TRBV21-1; TRBD1 is the table's D call and was not checked against the DNA. TRBV21-1 is a pseudogene. The CDR3 totals 21 residues. This chain's CDR3 is CASSTRLPGQGRSSYNSPLHF. The CDR3 DNA is TGTGCCAGCAGCACTAGGTTACCGGGACAGGGAAGGAGCTCCTATAATTCACCCCTCCACTTT.

This clone is a singleton in its sample. The rearrangement uses TRBV30 and TRBJ2-3; the D is unclear. V was shortened by 2 bases and J by 4 bases, with 13 bases between the two germline ends. The CDR3 contains 14 residues. CDR1 is GTSNPN, CDR2 SVGIG, per germline (reference sequence). In DNA form, the CDR3 reads TGTGCCTGGAGTCCCCCGTCTGCGGCAGATACGCAGTATTTT. Encoded protein: CAWSPPSAADTQYF.

The chain is built from TRBV27 and TRBJ2-7; TRBD1 matches 10 bases. The V gene's germline CDR1 is MNHEY and CDR2 SMNVEV (reference sequence). V lost 4 bases to trimming and J lost 5 bases; unmatched junction nucleotides: 8. The CDR3 is 15 amino acids. For the CDR3, the DNA is TGTGCCAGCAGTTATCGACAGGGGGCTGTCAACGAGCAGTACTTC. It yields the protein CASSYRQGAVNEQYF.

In DNA form, the CDR3 reads TGCAGCGTGAGGCAGGGTAGAGACACCATATATTTT. Protein: CSVRQGRDTIYF. The V call is TRBV29-1, the J call TRBJ1-3; D is possibly TRBD1 (5 bases). V was cut by 6 bases and J by 8 bases, with 14 bases left in between. Germline CDR1 SQVTM, CDR2 ANQGSEA. The CDR3 has 12 amino acids.

This chain uses TRBV18 with TRBJ1-4; 8 positions agree with TRBD1. This CDR3 has 16 residues. The junction had 7 bases not matched to a gene; V was cut back by 3 bases and J by 4 bases. Germline CDR1 and CDR2: KGHSH and LQKENI. The CDR3 bases are TGTGCCAGCTCACCGACGGACAGGGCCGATAATGAAAAACTGTTTTTT. As protein: CASSPTDRADNEKLFF.

This chain uses TRBV6-6 with TRBJ2-5; D perhaps matches TRBD2 (6 bases). V shed 4 bases and J shed 2 bases, with 8 bases lying between them. This CDR3 contains 13 residues. Germline V gives CDR1 MNHNY, CDR2 SVGAGI (reference sequence). This CDR3 reads CASSSSEQETQYF. The CDR3 DNA sequence: TGTGCCAGCAGTTCTAGCGAACAAGAGACCCAGTACTTC.

The gene calls are TRBV6-5 and TRBJ1-4; 8 bases agree with TRBD1. CDR1 is MNHEY, CDR2 SVGAGI, per germline. CDR3 length: 15 amino acids. The V and J ends lost 10 bases and 4 bases, in that order; junction bases with no gene match: 11. The CDR3 is CATKIGQGFNEKLFF. In nucleotides, the CDR3 is TGTGCCACAAAAATAGGACAGGGTTTTAATGAAAAACTGTTTTTT.